This T cell receptor (beta chain) was documented in a study of regulatory T cells in long-lasting Graves disease. Study details: Graves' patients (newly diagnosed) had been on antithyroid drugs under 3 months.

Through Arm-PCR of CDR3 regions and iRepertoire HTBI primers, TCR beta libraries were built. In TCRdb, the multiplex PCR reads were re-called with MiXCR into one record per CDR3 protein. The sample holds 450,000 to 600,000 distinct CDR3 sequences, approximately 13% seen once. Trimming pared 0 bases from V and 10 bases from J, leaving 13 bases between. This CDR3 region has 15 residues. Documented time point: newly diagnosed GD, antithyroid drugs for less than 3 months. PBMCs provided the RNA from which the TCR library was made. Overall study results and limits: Thyroid tissue was not studied; only peripheral blood was.

Ten or more counts support this clonotype. What it binds is not known. These records were also assigned to another study, of T cells in Graves' hyperthyroidism and ophthalmopathy. This second report adds: Before onset, ophthalmopathy was predicted by the model a median around 6.2 months earlier.

The chain couples TRBV12-3 or TRBV12-4 to TRBJ1-6; D is perhaps TRBD1 (6 bases). The clonotype was recovered from a man aged 25 to 40 with Graves disease. The sample in question was peripheral blood mononuclear cells (PBMCs), obtained at new diagnosis, from a patient treated with antithyroid drugs. The CDR3 loop is CASSLANRDRSPLHF. CDR3 nucleotide sequence: TGTGCCAGCAGTTTAGCGAACAGGGACCGATCACCCCTCCACTTT.